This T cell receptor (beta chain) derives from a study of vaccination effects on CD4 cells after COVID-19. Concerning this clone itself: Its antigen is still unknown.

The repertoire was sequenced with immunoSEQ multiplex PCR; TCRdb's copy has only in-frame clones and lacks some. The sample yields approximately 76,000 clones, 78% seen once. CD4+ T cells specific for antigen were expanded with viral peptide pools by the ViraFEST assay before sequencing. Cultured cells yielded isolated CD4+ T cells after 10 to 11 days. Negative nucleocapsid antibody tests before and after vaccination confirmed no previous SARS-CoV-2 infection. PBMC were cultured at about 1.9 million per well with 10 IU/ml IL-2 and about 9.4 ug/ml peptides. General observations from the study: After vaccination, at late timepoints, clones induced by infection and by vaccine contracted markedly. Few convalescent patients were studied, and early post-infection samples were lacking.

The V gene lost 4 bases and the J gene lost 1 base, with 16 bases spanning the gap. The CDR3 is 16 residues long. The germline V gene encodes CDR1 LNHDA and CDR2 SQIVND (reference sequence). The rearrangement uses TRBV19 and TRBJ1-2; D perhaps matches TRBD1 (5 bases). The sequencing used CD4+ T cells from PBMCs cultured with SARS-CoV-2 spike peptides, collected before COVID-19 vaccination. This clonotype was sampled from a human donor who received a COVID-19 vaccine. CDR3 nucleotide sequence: TGTGCCAGTAGTACAGGGACGGGAGTATTTAACTATGGCTACACCTTC. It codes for CASSTGTGVFNYGYTF. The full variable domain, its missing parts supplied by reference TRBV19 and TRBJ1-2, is DGGITQSPKYLFRKEGQNVTLSCEQNLNHDAMYWYRQDPGQGLRLIYYSQIVNDFQKGDIAEGYSVSREKKESFPLTVTSAQKNPTAFYLCASSTGTGVFNYGYTFGSGTRLTVV.